This note documents a single T cell receptor (beta chain) sequence. Its target is not known. For the second PCR, which ran for about 6 to 12 cycles, a sample-barcoded 5' primer and a J-beta primer mix were used. Using its own MiXCR run on the 5' RACE reads, TCRdb lists one record per CDR3 protein. The data show about 720,000 distinct CDR3 sequences, about 24% seen once. The data stem from a study of blood T cells in healthy people across ages. Study-wide results and caveats: Observed TCR beta diversity showed a strong correlation with the percentage of naive T cells as measured by flow cytometry. A roughly linear age-dependent decrease characterized TCR beta diversity per million T cells.

Total RNA, at least 5 micrograms per sample, came from PBMCs. CDR3 length: 13 amino acids. Germline lookup yields CDR1 SGHTA and CDR2 FQGNSA. V was cut by 4 bases and J by 2 bases, with 8 bases left in between. The source is a man in his 70s in good health. Sample: blood. V is TRBV7-2 and J is TRBJ1-2; no clear D gene. CDR3 nucleotide sequence: TGTGCCAGCAGCTGGACGGGAAACTATGGCTACACCTTC. It translates to CASSWTGNYGYTF.